What follows are 25 T cell receptor beta chains derived from one specimen sequenced in a study of OX40 agonist ivuxolimab in advanced cancers. Clones were read by immunoSEQ multiplex PCR, and TCRdb kept only the in-frame ones, dropping some. Seen here are roughly 71,000 clones, roughly 80% observed once, and the top ten hold more than 1.5%. This specimen consisted of CD4+ or CD8+ T cells sorted from blood, obtained in a trial of the OX40 agonist ivuxolimab. The source is an adult with an advanced solid tumor such as melanoma, head and neck, liver or kidney cancer.

The chain carries TRBV9 and TRBJ2-5; D gene ambiguous. CDR3 length equals 13 residues. V lost 2 bases and J lost 2, with 7 bases in between. Germline V gene lookup returns CDR1 SGDLS and CDR2 YYNGEE. CDR3 loop: CASSVNPQETQYF. The CDR3 DNA sequence: TGTGCCAGCAGCGTGAACCCACAAGAGACCCAGTACTTC.

The V gene is TRBV30, the J gene TRBJ1-5, with D hard to call. The CDR3 consists of 14 residues. V lost 3 bases and J lost 4, with 13 bases in between. Per germline, CDR1 GTSNPN and CDR2 SVGIG (reference sequence). The CDR3 nucleotides read TGTGCCTGGAGCCCGACGGCCCAAAATCAGCCCCAGCATTTT. It yields the protein CAWSPTAQNQPQHF.

The V and J genes are TRBV4-1 and TRBJ2-6; TRBD1 matches at 9 bases. From germline, CDR1 is MGHRA and CDR2 YSYEKL. Trimming removed 0 bases from V and 4 bases from J; junction bases left unmatched: 13. The CDR3 consists of 20 residues. The CDR3 bases are TGCGCCAGCAGCCAAGATCTTCGAACAGGGGGCGTCTTGGGGGCCAACGTCCTGACTTTC. Translating it yields CASSQDLRTGGVLGANVLTF.

This chain uses TRBV5-1 with TRBJ2-5; TRBD2 matches at 7 bases. The J call is in doubt because the DNA end fits TRBJ2-7 better. The length of the CDR3 is 14 residues. Germline CDR1 reads SGHRS; CDR2 reads YFSETQ. CDR3 residues: CASSLIYPSGEQYF. The CDR3 nucleotides read TGCGCCAGCAGCTTGATATACCCTAGCGGCGAGCAGTACTTC.

In regard to this clone: This specimen includes other DNA sequences encoding the same CDR3. The chain combines TRBV4-2 with TRBJ2-2; 8 nucleotides match TRBD2. The V segment lost 1 base and the J segment 4 bases; nucleotides outside the gene matches: 8. The CDR3 runs to 17 residues. Germline-derived CDR1 and CDR2 are LGHNA and YNFKEQ. The CDR3 coding sequence is TGTGCCAGCAGCCAAGTGGGGCGGGGGGCCGGCACCGGGGAGCTGTTTTTT. This translates into CASSQVGRGAGTGELFF.

V gene TRBV5-6 combines with J gene TRBJ1-1; no reliable D call. This CDR3 is 14 amino acids long. V lost 2 bases and J lost 1, with 9 bases in between. Germline V gene data show CDR1 as SGHDT and CDR2 as YYEEEE. The CDR3 sequence is CASSFFGENTEAFF. CDR3 nucleotide sequence: TGTGCCAGCAGCTTTTTCGGGGAGAACACTGAAGCTTTCTTT.

Written as DNA, the CDR3 is TGTGCCAGCAGCTTGAACAGGGGTGGCAATCAGCCCCAGCATTTT. Encoded protein: CASSLNRGGNQPQHF. The chain has TRBV7-6 and TRBJ1-5; 7 bases are shared with TRBD1. The V segment lost 3 bases and the J segment 2 bases; nucleotides outside the gene matches: 4. The V gene's germline CDR1 is SGHVS and CDR2 FNYEAQ. The CDR3 loop spans 15 amino acids.

This clone was detected only a few times. The chain combines TRBV4-1 with TRBJ2-3; TRBD2 aligns across 9 bases. Unmatched junction bases numbered 5, after V lost 0 bases and J lost 4 bases. Germline V lookup: CDR1 MGHRA, CDR2 YSYEKL. The CDR3 consists of 16 residues. The CDR3 is CASSQDRGGAPDTQYF. The CDR3 nucleotides read TGCGCCAGCAGCCAAGACCGCGGGGGGGCTCCAGATACGCAGTATTTT.

The chain links TRBV5-1 to TRBJ2-3, with 12 bases lining up with TRBD2. CDR3 length equals 17 residues. V lost 4 bases to trimming and J lost 4 bases; unmatched junction nucleotides: 10. In germline, CDR1 is SGHRS, CDR2 YFSETQ. The CDR3 sequence is CASSPPALAGGSDTQYF. CDR3 bases: TGCGCCAGCAGCCCCCCCGCCCTAGCGGGGGGGTCAGATACGCAGTATTTT.

The V call is TRBV6-1, the J call TRBJ1-5; D ambiguous. The CDR3 has 14 amino acids. V lost 5 bases and J 0 bases, leaving 8 bases between the germline ends. CDR1 is MNHNS and CDR2 is SASEGT in the germline V gene. DNA for the CDR3: TGTGCCAGCAGTTGGGCAGGTAGCAATCAGCCCCAGCATTTT. It codes for CASSWAGSNQPQHF.

The chain joins TRBV6-5 to TRBJ1-4; D might be TRBD1 (5 bases). CDR1 MNHEY and CDR2 SVGAGI come from the germline V gene. The CDR3 is made up of 15 amino acids. Trimming shortened V by 3 bases and J by 8 bases, and 16 bases separated the two germline ends. The DNA for the CDR3 is TGTGCCAGCAGTTATTCCGACAGTCCTCAGGAAAAACTGTTTTTT. It encodes CASSYSDSPQEKLFF.

The chain recombines TRBV7-8 with TRBJ2-5, with 11 bases lining up with TRBD1. The germline V gene has CDR1 SGHVS and CDR2 FQNEAQ. Losses at the gene ends were 1 base for V and 5 bases for J; bases not matched to a gene: 9. The CDR3 is 17 residues long. CDR3 DNA sequence: TGTGCCAGCAGCTTAGAAGGACAGGGGGCAGATTGGGAGACCCAGTACTTC. It is translated as CASSLEGQGADWETQYF. Filled out from reference TRBV7-8 and TRBJ2-5, the complete variable domain reads GAGVSQSPRYKVAKRGQDVALRCDPISGHVSLFWYQQALGQGPEFLTYFQNEAQLDKSGLPSDRFFAERPEGSVSTLKIQRTQQEDSAVYLCASSLEGQGADWETQYFGPGTRLLVL.

For this clone: An end of the junction differs from the germline gene, which may be a read error. The rearrangement links TRBV5-1 to TRBJ1-1; D is perhaps TRBD1 (5 bases). The CDR3 loop spans 14 amino acids. Germline V gene sequence: CDR1 SGHRS, CDR2 YFSETQ. The CDR3 spells CASSRGEGNSEAFF. The CDR3 nucleotides are TGCGCCAGCAGCAGAGGAGAGGGGAACTCTGAAGCTTTCTTT.

This sequence joins TRBV5-1 and TRBJ2-2; tentative D call: TRBD2 (5 bases). The length of the CDR3 is 16 residues. V was clipped by 1 base and J by 0 bases, with 10 bases between them. Looked up from germline, CDR1 is SGHRS and CDR2 is YFSETQ. CDR3 sequence (DNA): TGCGCCAGCAGCTTGAAGCCGGAGGCGAACACCGGGGAGCTGTTTTTT. It specifies CASSLKPEANTGELFF.

This clone was counted once. This chain uses TRBV25-1 with TRBJ1-3; the D gene is possibly TRBD1 (6 bases). Trimming left V 10 bases short and J 2 bases short, with 21 bases between. Germline V lookup: CDR1 MGHDK, CDR2 SYGVNS. The CDR3 contains 16 residues. The CDR3 DNA follows: TGTGCCACCTTAACGGGGCAGGGGAAAGCTGGAAACACCATATATTTT. Translating gives CATLTGQGKAGNTIYF.

The count of this clone is one. The chain recombines TRBV2 with TRBJ1-5; a weak D match, TRBD1 (5 bases). The length of the CDR3 is 13 residues. Deletions cut 8 bases from V and 8 bases from J, with 16 bases between. CDR1 is SNHLY, CDR2 FYNNEI, per germline. This CDR3 is CASVLGWGKPQHF. Written as DNA, the CDR3 is TGTGCCAGCGTACTCGGGTGGGGCAAGCCCCAGCATTTT.

The chain couples TRBV4-1 to TRBJ2-7, with D possibly matching TRBD2 (5 bases). Looked up from germline, CDR1 is MGHRA and CDR2 is YSYEKL. The CDR3 runs 17 residues. V gave up 1 base and J gave up 6 bases, with 22 bases separating them. The CDR3 DNA is TGCGCCAGCAGCCAAGTTAATTTAGTAGCGCGGGCGGGCGAGCAGTACTTC. Translated: CASSQVNLVARAGEQYF.

The chain employs TRBV28 and TRBJ1-5; the match to TRBD1 covers 7 bases. The CDR3 covers 14 residues. V gave up 3 bases and J gave up 7 bases; unmatched junction bases: 6. Germline-derived CDR1 and CDR2 are MDHEN and SYDVKM. The CDR3 DNA reads TGTGCCAGCAGTTTTCCAGGGGGGGACCAGCCCCAGCATTTT. This encodes CASSFPGGDQPQHF.

Only one count was recorded for this clone. V and J are TRBV10-3 and TRBJ1-6, with a weak D call TRBD1 (6 bases). Germline V lookup: CDR1 ENHRY, CDR2 SYGVKD. Trimming stripped 10 bases from V and 5 bases from J, with 9 bases between. CDR3 size: 12 residues. Here the CDR3 reads CATWTDNSPLHF. CDR3 sequence (DNA): TGTGCCACTTGGACAGATAATTCACCCCTCCACTTT.

V gene TRBV6-1 combines with J gene TRBJ1-2; 9 bases agree with TRBD1. The CDR3 has 21 residues. The germline V gene has CDR1 MNHNS and CDR2 SASEGT. V dropped 1 base and J dropped 1; count of bases not matched to a gene: 19. CDR3 residues: CASSEDPTGGTRTQLNYGYTF. CDR3 in DNA: TGTGCCAGCAGTGAAGACCCGACAGGGGGTACTCGAACTCAACTTAACTATGGCTACACCTTC.

By its share, this clone is medium-sized. CDR3 protein: CASSSQRGQYF. For the CDR3, the DNA is TGTGCCAGCAGCTCCCAAAGGGGGCAGTACTTC. The chain joins TRBV11-2 to TRBJ2-7; a weak D match, TRBD1 (5 bases). The CDR3 spans 11 residues. Germline V gene data show CDR1 as SGHAT and CDR2 as FQNNGV. V lost 4 bases, J lost 9 bases, and 10 bases lay in between.

The V call is TRBV6-5, the J call TRBJ2-7, with D possibly being TRBD1 or TRBD2 (5 bases each). V lost 5 bases and J lost 0, with 14 bases in between. Germline values: CDR1 MNHEY, CDR2 SVGAGI. This CDR3 comprises 15 residues. CDR3 DNA sequence: TGTGCCAGCAGTGTGGCCGGGACGGGCTCCTACGAGCAGTACTTC. Translation gives CASSVAGTGSYEQYF.

The chain is built from TRBV5-1 and TRBJ2-2; TRBD1 matches 9 bases. There are 16 residues in the CDR3. V trimming: 3 bases; J trimming: 0 bases; junction bases outside the gene matches: 3. Germline loops: CDR1 SGHRS, CDR2 YFSETQ. In nucleotides, the CDR3 is TGCGCCAGCAGCTGGGGGACAGGGACGAACACCGGGGAGCTGTTTTTT. This gives the protein CASSWGTGTNTGELFF.

The rearrangement uses TRBV6-1 and TRBJ2-7; TRBD1 or TRBD2 may be the D gene (5 bases each). Germline values: CDR1 MNHNS, CDR2 SASEGT. CDR3 length equals 13 residues. Trimming left V 7 bases short and J 6 bases short, with 16 bases between. The CDR3 nucleotides are TGTGCCAGCATCTTGCTGAATGGGGGCGAGCAGTACTTC. This translates into CASILLNGGEQYF.

V gene TRBV29-1 combines with J gene TRBJ2-3; D is unresolved. Germline CDR1 SQVTM, CDR2 ANQGSEA. The CDR3 length is 14 residues. V dropped 5 bases and J dropped 1 base, with 13 bases sitting between them. The CDR3, as DNA: TGCAGCGTTACGTCCCAGTCTGGCACAGATACGCAGTATTTT. Amino acid sequence: CSVTSQSGTDTQYF.